This passage covers 15 T cell receptor beta chains from one sample sequenced in a study of cytomegalovirus exposure and HLA in healthy donors. PCR involved 60 Vbeta and 13 Jbeta primers. Generated by immunoSEQ multiplex PCR, the TCRdb table keeps only in-frame clones and is missing some. The data contain 170,000 or so clones, just under 80% of them seen just once; the ten biggest clones take up approximately 13%. The sequenced material came from PBMCs. Every receptor here comes from a woman aged 50 to 60 in good health and CMV-seropositive.

The chain uses TRBV6-1 and TRBJ1-4; no clear D gene. The V gene lost 8 bases and the J gene lost 5 bases, with 12 bases spanning the gap. The CDR3 has 13 amino acids. Germline V gene lookup returns CDR1 MNHNS and CDR2 SASEGT. CDR3: CASDKSANEKLFF. The CDR3 coding sequence is TGTGCCAGCGATAAGAGCGCGAATGAAAAACTGTTTTTT.

The chain combines TRBV11-2 with TRBJ2-3; tentative D call: TRBD2 (5 bases). With 7 bases removed from V and 3 bases from J, the gap between germline ends came to 14 bases. Germline CDR1 reads SGHAT; CDR2 reads FQNNGV. The CDR3 has 14 amino acids. The CDR3 sequence: CASTPLRETDTQYF. CDR3 DNA sequence: TGTGCCAGCACCCCGTTGAGGGAAACAGATACGCAGTATTTT.

The chain combines TRBV5-6 with TRBJ1-2, with 7 bases lining up with TRBD1. CDR3 size: 16 residues. Looked up from germline, CDR1 is SGHDT and CDR2 is YYEEEE. V lost 3 bases to trimming and J lost 4 bases; unmatched junction nucleotides: 12. CDR3 loop: CASSSQGTERIYGYTF. The CDR3 nucleotides read TGTGCCAGCAGCTCGCAAGGGACAGAACGCATCTATGGCTACACCTTC.

The J gene is TRBJ1-2, the V gene TRBV5-1; 7 nucleotides line up with TRBD1. Trimming took 2 bases from V and 6 from J; bases not matched to a gene: 7. The CDR3 extends over 14 amino acids. The germline gives CDR1 SGHRS, CDR2 YFSETQ. The chain's CDR3 is CASSFSGGKDGYTF. DNA of the CDR3: TGCGCCAGCAGCTTTTCAGGGGGGAAAGATGGCTACACCTTC.

The rearrangement joins TRBV27 to TRBJ2-5; TRBD2 agrees at 12 bases. Unmatched junction bases numbered 22, after V lost 6 bases and J lost 5 bases. The germline CDR1 and CDR2 sequences are MNHEY and SMNVEV (reference sequence). CDR3 length equals 20 residues. The CDR3 DNA is TGTGCCAGCAGCCCCGTACTAGCGGGGGGACCAAGGGCCGGCTCCGAGACCCAGTACTTC. Protein sequence: CASSPVLAGGPRAGSETQYF.

The rearrangement links TRBV6-5 to TRBJ2-5, with 12 bases fitting TRBD2. The J call could be wrong; TRBJ2-7 is a better fit for the DNA end. In germline, CDR1 is MNHEY, CDR2 SVGAGI. The CDR3 contains 15 residues. The CDR3 DNA sequence: TGTGCCAGCGGCCTATGGACTAGCGGGACCTACGAGCAGTACTTC. As protein: CASGLWTSGTYEQYF.

This clone appeared a few times. J is TRBJ1-6 and V is TRBV6-1; the match to TRBD1 covers 7 bases. The junction had 11 bases not matched to a gene; V was cut back by 5 bases and J by 10 bases. CDR3 length equals 15 residues. Germline assignment: CDR1 MNHNS and CDR2 SASEGT. CDR3 residues: CASSPLRDRASPLHF. For the CDR3, the DNA is TGTGCCAGCAGTCCCCTCCGGGACAGAGCGTCACCCCTCCACTTT.

A single count supports this clone. The chain is built from TRBV14 and TRBJ1-4; possible D gene TRBD1, 6 bases. The CDR3 runs 15 residues. V lost 4 bases and J lost 4, with 13 bases in between. Germline CDR1 reads SGHDN; CDR2 reads FVKESK. This CDR3 reads CASSPHQGFNEKLFF. CDR3 sequence (DNA): TGTGCCAGCAGCCCCCACCAGGGGTTTAATGAAAAACTGTTTTTT.

The gene calls are TRBV4-2 and TRBJ1-1; a weak D match, TRBD1 (5 bases). V dropped 1 base and J dropped 8 bases, with 11 bases sitting between them. From germline, CDR1 is LGHNA and CDR2 YNFKEQ. The CDR3 covers 13 residues. The CDR3 nucleotides read TGTGCCAGCAGCCAAGGAGGCAGGGTAGAAGCTTTCTTT. This encodes CASSQGGRVEAFF.

The CDR3 is CASSLDWVPGFAEKLFF. For the CDR3, the DNA is TGTGCCAGCAGCTTAGACTGGGTACCGGGGTTCGCGGAAAAACTGTTTTTT. The chain employs TRBV11-2 and TRBJ1-4; D ambiguous. The germline gives CDR1 SGHAT, CDR2 FQNNGV. Trimming cost V 0 bases and J 8 bases, with 19 bases left between them. This CDR3 has 17 amino acids.

The genes are TRBV14 and TRBJ1-6; 11 bases agree with TRBD1. Trimming removed 1 base from V and 10 bases from J; junction bases left unmatched: 18. The CDR3 spans 20 residues. Per germline, CDR1 SGHDN and CDR2 FVKESK. This CDR3 is CASSQGRGQGVLGLRSPLHF. In nucleotides, the CDR3 is TGTGCCAGCAGCCAAGGCCGGGGACAGGGGGTCCTCGGGTTGAGGTCACCCCTCCACTTT.

The chain uses TRBV27 and TRBJ1-1, with 10 bases fitting TRBD1. V was clipped by 5 bases and J by 4 bases; unmatched bases: 4. CDR3 length: 14 residues. CDR1 is MNHEY and CDR2 is SMNVEV in the germline V gene (reference sequence). The CDR3 here is CASSARTGGTEAFF. The CDR3 DNA sequence: TGTGCCAGCAGTGCCCGGACAGGGGGCACTGAAGCTTTCTTT.

The chain has TRBV7-7 and TRBJ2-5; a possible D gene is TRBD1 (6 bases). Per the germline V gene, CDR1 is SSHAT and CDR2 is FNYEAQ (reference sequence). This CDR3 spans 21 amino acids. Trimming cost V 1 base and J 0 bases, with 27 bases left between them. The CDR3 DNA reads TGTGCCAGCAGCTTAGTCCTCCCAGGAACAGGGAACCCCCTGTACCAAGAGACCCAGTACTTC. Translating gives CASSLVLPGTGNPLYQETQYF.

V gene TRBV19 combines with J gene TRBJ2-3; 8 nucleotides align to TRBD2. The CDR3 runs to 17 residues. Germline V gene lookup returns CDR1 LNHDA and CDR2 SQIVND (reference sequence). With V trimmed by 6 bases and J by 4 bases, 15 bases remained unmatched. The CDR3: CASRGAVQRGTSDTQYF. CDR3 nucleotide sequence: TGTGCCAGTAGGGGGGCAGTTCAGCGGGGGACATCAGATACGCAGTATTTT.

This chain joins TRBV27 and TRBJ2-1, with 11 nucleotides matching TRBD1. Germline V gives CDR1 MNHEY, CDR2 SMNVEV (reference sequence). J gave up 7 bases and V 8 bases, and 7 bases lay outside the gene matches. The CDR3 spans 14 residues. CDR3 region: CASLRDRGANEQFF. The CDR3 DNA reads as TGTGCCAGCCTCCGGGACAGGGGGGCTAATGAGCAGTTCTTC.